These 16 T cell receptor beta chains were sequenced from one sample in a study of shared clonotypes between healthy human individuals. Clones were sequenced by immunoSEQ multiplex PCR, and TCRdb holds only the in-frame ones, with some missing. The table has fewer than 2.5 million clones, 93% seen once. The specimen sequenced was naive CD4+ T cells from PBMCs. The subset: CD45RA+ positively selected. All receptors derive from a man between 18 and 35 years old in good health. Some clones in this sample may be carry-over from other donors' samples.

As concerns this clone: Different DNA sequences within this sample yield the same CDR3. V gene TRBV28 combines with J gene TRBJ2-1; 11 nucleotides match TRBD2. From germline, CDR1 is MDHEN and CDR2 SYDVKM. The CDR3 covers 15 residues. The ends lost 6 bases at V and 4 bases at J; junction bases unmatched: 5. Here the CDR3 reads CASSLRTSGYNEQFF. For the CDR3, the DNA is TGTGCCAGCAGCCTGCGGACTAGCGGGTACAATGAGCAGTTCTTC.

This chain connects TRBV5-4 to TRBJ1-2; TRBD1 matches at 9 bases. The CDR3 sequence is 15 residues long. Trimming at V came to 3 bases and at J to 6 bases, leaving 9 bases not matched to a gene. Looked up from germline, CDR1 is SGHNT and CDR2 is YYREEE (reference sequence). The CDR3 DNA follows: TGTGCCAGCAGCTCAACAGGGGGCGCAAAAGATGGCTACACCTTC. Translating it yields CASSSTGGAKDGYTF.

The CDR3 region is CASSAWDRGQETQYF. CDR3 DNA: TGCGCCAGCAGCGCCTGGGACAGGGGGCAAGAGACCCAGTACTTC. The chain recombines TRBV5-1 with TRBJ2-5; 11 bases match TRBD1. The V segment lost 4 bases and the J segment 2 bases; nucleotides outside the gene matches: 4. CDR1 is SGHRS, CDR2 YFSETQ, per germline. The CDR3 covers 15 residues.

The J gene is TRBJ2-1, the V gene TRBV7-3; a possible D gene is TRBD2 (5 bases). The CDR3 extends over 14 amino acids. V gave up 5 bases and J gave up 2 bases, with 10 bases separating them. Germline V gene lookup returns CDR1 SGHTA and CDR2 FQGTGA. DNA of the CDR3: TGTGCCAGCAGCACGGGGAGCCCCTACAATGAGCAGTTCTTC. Protein product: CASSTGSPYNEQFF. Full variable domain (remainder filled in from reference TRBV7-3 and TRBJ2-1): GAGVSQTPSNKVTEKGKYVELRCDPISGHTALYWYRQSLGQGPEFLIYFQGTGAADDSGLPNDRFFAVRPEGSVSTLKIQRTERGDSAVYLCASSTGSPYNEQFFGPGTRLTVL.

The sample holds one count of this clone. The chain uses TRBV6-5 and TRBJ2-3, with TRBD1 matching over 8 bases. The V gene's germline CDR1 is MNHEY and CDR2 SVGAGI. The V gene end was trimmed by 4 bases and the J gene end by 3 bases; junction bases not matched to a gene: 3. The CDR3 is 14 residues long. The CDR3 region is CASSSDRATDTQYF. As DNA, the CDR3 is TGTGCCAGCAGTTCGGACAGGGCTACAGATACGCAGTATTTT.

This sequence joins TRBV7-9 and TRBJ2-7; TRBD1 matches at 7 bases. CDR1 is SEHNR, CDR2 FQNEAQ, per germline (reference sequence). V shed 2 bases, J shed 1 base, and the junction held 8 bases outside the gene matches. The CDR3 covers 16 residues. The CDR3 is CASSLLTGNKSYEQYF. CDR3 DNA sequence: TGTGCCAGCAGCTTACTGACAGGGAACAAATCCTACGAGCAGTACTTC.

A note on this clone: At the DNA level, this CDR3 is encoded by other sequences in the same sample as well. The chain employs TRBV5-1 and TRBJ1-4, with D maybe TRBD1 (5 bases). CDR1 is SGHRS, CDR2 YFSETQ, per germline. This CDR3 comprises 16 residues. V was cut by 0 bases and J by 0 bases, with 9 bases left in between. The CDR3, as DNA: TGCGCCAGCAGCTTGGATGTGGGGGCAACTAATGAAAAACTGTTTTTT. Its translation is CASSLDVGATNEKLFF.

This clone was detected a few times. V and J are TRBV4-2 and TRBJ2-2; D call uncertain. V shed 6 bases and J shed 2 bases, with 7 bases lying between them. Germline lookup yields CDR1 LGHNA and CDR2 YNFKEQ. The length of the CDR3 is 13 residues. In DNA, the CDR3 is TGTGCCAGCAGATACCTCAACACCGGGGAGCTGTTTTTT. Translated: CASRYLNTGELFF.

This chain joins TRBV29-1 and TRBJ1-4; 8 positions agree with TRBD1. V trimming: 6 bases; J trimming: 4 bases; junction bases outside the gene matches: 7. CDR1 is SQVTM and CDR2 is ANQGSEA in the germline V gene. This CDR3 spans 14 amino acids. CDR3 DNA: TGCAGCGTCGGCAGGGGGCTTCTTAATGAAAAACTGTTTTTT. It encodes CSVGRGLLNEKLFF.

To note about this clone: Other DNA variants within this sample encode the same CDR3. The chain employs TRBV18 and TRBJ1-5; no definite D call. Germline V gene lookup returns CDR1 KGHSH and CDR2 LQKENI. The length of the CDR3 is 13 residues. Trimming shortened V by 3 bases and J by 4 bases, and 7 bases separated the two germline ends. The CDR3 loop is CASSPSLNQPQHF. Written as DNA, the CDR3 is TGTGCCAGCTCACCCTCGTTAAATCAGCCCCAGCATTTT.

The rearrangement links TRBV5-4 to TRBJ2-5, with a tentative D call TRBD2 (5 bases). Germline CDR1 SGHNT, CDR2 YYREEE (reference sequence). V lost 0 bases, J lost 5 bases, and 17 bases lay in between. The length of the CDR3 is 16 residues. Written as DNA, the CDR3 is TGTGCCAGCAGCTTGGCCGGGATCGCAGGCAGGGAGACCCAGTACTTC. It codes for CASSLAGIAGRETQYF.

The V gene is TRBV7-2, the J gene TRBJ2-7; the match to TRBD2 covers 8 bases. The J segment lost 1 base and the V segment lost 1 base, leaving 3 bases of the junction unmatched. Looked up from germline, CDR1 is SGHTA and CDR2 is FQGNSA. The CDR3 loop spans 15 amino acids. The DNA for the CDR3 is TGTGCCAGCAGCTTAGGGCGGGAGGTTTCCTACGAGCAGTACTTC. Translated: CASSLGREVSYEQYF.

The gene calls are TRBV28 and TRBJ2-5; 7 bases align to TRBD2. Germline-derived CDR1 and CDR2 are MDHEN and SYDVKM. V trimming: 7 bases; J trimming: 8 bases; junction bases outside the gene matches: 13. This CDR3 spans 14 amino acids. CDR3 bases: TGTGCCAGCACCCAGGCGGGGGAATTGGTCACCCAGTACTTC. Its protein is CASTQAGELVTQYF. Full variable domain (outside the CDR3, taken from reference TRBV28 and TRBJ2-5): DVKVTQSSRYLVKRTGEKVFLECVQDMDHENMFWYRQDPGLGLRLIYFSYDVKMKEKGDIPEGYSVSREKKERFSLILESASTNQTSMYLCASTQAGELVTQYFGPGTRLLVL.

The genes are TRBV5-8 and TRBJ1-1; 7 positions match TRBD1. The CDR3 has 15 residues. Trimming at V came to 4 bases and at J to 3 bases, leaving 9 bases not matched to a gene. The germline V gene encodes CDR1 SGHTS and CDR2 YDEGEE. The CDR3 DNA reads as TGTGCCAGCAGCCCCCTCCCTGGGACAGACACTGAAGCTTTCTTT. Its protein product is CASSPLPGTDTEAFF. The full variable domain, with the rest looked up from reference TRBV5-8 and TRBJ1-1, is EAGVTQSPTHLIKTRGQQATLRCSPISGHTSVYWYQQALGLGLQFLLWYDEGEERNRGNFPPRFSGRQFPNYSSELNVNALELEDSALYLCASSPLPGTDTEAFFGQGTRLTVV.

The V gene is TRBV28, the J gene TRBJ1-2, with D uncertain. The germline gives CDR1 MDHEN, CDR2 SYDVKM. This CDR3 spans 17 amino acids. V gave up 7 bases and J gave up 3 bases, with 24 bases separating them. For the CDR3, the DNA is TGTGCCAGCAACATGCGAGGACGTGGATTTATTTACTATGGCTACACCTTC. It yields the protein CASNMRGRGFIYYGYTF.

A remark on this clone: Distinct nucleotide sequences in the sample also encode this CDR3. The chain carries TRBV7-9 and TRBJ1-5, with D unclear. The germline V and J ends were trimmed by 3 bases and 2 bases, with 5 bases remaining between them. Per the germline V gene, CDR1 is SEHNR and CDR2 is FQNEAQ (reference sequence). The CDR3 has 13 amino acids. The CDR3 region has the DNA TGTGCCAGCAGCTTCGGGGGCAATCAGCCCCAGCATTTT. Translating it yields CASSFGGNQPQHF.